The TCR beta chain described here comes from a study of T cell responses to AZD1222 COVID-19 vaccine. Data came from immunoSEQ multiplex PCR; TCRdb stores just in-frame clones and leaves some out. The table includes 60,000 to 75,000 clones, 65% to 80% detected once. Whole-study results and caveats: Donors skewed white British and female; clonal diversity was possibly underestimated. Just a handful of AZD1222 recipients tested seropositive at baseline. No repertoire was sampled before or during the peak T cell response, only after it. Spike-specific TCR breadth and depth grew following two AZD1222 doses.

V was clipped by 0 bases and J by 2 bases; unmatched bases: 2. CDR3 length: 15 amino acids. CDR1 is SNHLY and CDR2 is FYNNEI in the germline V gene. As concerns this clone: Its antigen is still unknown.

The source of this sequence is an adult who received the AZD1222 COVID-19 vaccine. This sample comprised peripheral blood, obtained 28 days after the second AZD1222 dose. V gene TRBV2 combines with J gene TRBJ1-2; TRBD1 aligns across 8 bases. The chain's CDR3 is CASSEATGVNYGYTF. DNA of the CDR3: TGTGCCAGCAGTGAAGCGACAGGGGTGAACTATGGCTACACCTTC.